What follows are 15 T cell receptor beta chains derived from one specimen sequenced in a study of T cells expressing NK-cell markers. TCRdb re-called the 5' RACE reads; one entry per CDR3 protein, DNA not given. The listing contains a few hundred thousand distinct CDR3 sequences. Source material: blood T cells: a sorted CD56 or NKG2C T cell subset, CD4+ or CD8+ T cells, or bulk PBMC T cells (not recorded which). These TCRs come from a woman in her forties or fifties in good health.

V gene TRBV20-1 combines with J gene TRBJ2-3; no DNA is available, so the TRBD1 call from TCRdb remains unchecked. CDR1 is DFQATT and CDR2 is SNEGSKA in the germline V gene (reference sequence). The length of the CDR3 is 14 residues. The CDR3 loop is CSAKTGGRTDTQYF.

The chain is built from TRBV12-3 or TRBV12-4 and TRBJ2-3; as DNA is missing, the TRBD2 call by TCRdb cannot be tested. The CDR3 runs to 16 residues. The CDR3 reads CASRRAGASNTDTQYF.

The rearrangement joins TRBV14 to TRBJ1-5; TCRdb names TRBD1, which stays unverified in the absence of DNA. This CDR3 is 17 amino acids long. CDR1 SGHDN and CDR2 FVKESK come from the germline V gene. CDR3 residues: CASSQGPGGASNQPQHF.

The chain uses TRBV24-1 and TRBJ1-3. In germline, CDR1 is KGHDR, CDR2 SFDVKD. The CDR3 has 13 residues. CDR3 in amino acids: CATSDLDGNTIYF.

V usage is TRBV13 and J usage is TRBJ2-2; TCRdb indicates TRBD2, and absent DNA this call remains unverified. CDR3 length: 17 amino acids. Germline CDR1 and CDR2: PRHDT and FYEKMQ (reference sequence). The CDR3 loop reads CASSSGLAVLNTGELFF. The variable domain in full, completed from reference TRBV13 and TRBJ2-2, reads AAGVIQSPRHLIKEKRETATLKCYPIPRHDTVYWYQQGPGQDPQFLISFYEKMQSDKGSIPDRFSAQQFSDYHSELNMSSLELGDSALYFCASSSGLAVLNTGELFFGEGSRLTVL.

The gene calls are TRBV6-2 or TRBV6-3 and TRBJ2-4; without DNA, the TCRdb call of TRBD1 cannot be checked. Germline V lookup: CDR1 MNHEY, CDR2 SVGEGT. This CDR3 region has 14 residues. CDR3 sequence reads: CASSTHRERHIQYF.

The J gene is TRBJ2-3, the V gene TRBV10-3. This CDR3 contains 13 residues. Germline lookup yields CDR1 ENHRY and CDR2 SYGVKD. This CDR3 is CAISVVRSDTQYF.

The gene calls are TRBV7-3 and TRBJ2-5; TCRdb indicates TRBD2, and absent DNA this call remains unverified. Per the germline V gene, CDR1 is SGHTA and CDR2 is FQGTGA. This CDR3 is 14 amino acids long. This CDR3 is CASSSSLAGETQYF. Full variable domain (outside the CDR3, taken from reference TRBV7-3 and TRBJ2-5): GAGVSQTPSNKVTEKGKYVELRCDPISGHTALYWYRQSLGQGPEFLIYFQGTGAADDSGLPNDRFFAVRPEGSVSTLKIQRTERGDSAVYLCASSSSLAGETQYFGPGTRLLVL.

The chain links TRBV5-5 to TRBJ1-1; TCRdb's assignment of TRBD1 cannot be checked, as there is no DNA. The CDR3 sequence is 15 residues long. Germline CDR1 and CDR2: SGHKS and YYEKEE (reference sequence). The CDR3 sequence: CASSFIGTQDTEAFF.

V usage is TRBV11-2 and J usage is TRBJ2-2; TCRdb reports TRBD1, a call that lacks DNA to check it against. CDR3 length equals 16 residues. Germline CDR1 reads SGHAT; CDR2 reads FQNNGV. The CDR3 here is CASSPGTRRATGELFF.

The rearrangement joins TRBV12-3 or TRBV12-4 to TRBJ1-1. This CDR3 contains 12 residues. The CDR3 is CASSLELGGAFF.

CDR3 loop: CASSPEATAEKLFF. The chain combines TRBV5-4 with TRBJ1-4; the D call from TCRdb, TRBD1, cannot be confirmed without DNA. Germline V gives CDR1 SGHNT, CDR2 YYREEE (reference sequence). The CDR3 runs to 14 residues.

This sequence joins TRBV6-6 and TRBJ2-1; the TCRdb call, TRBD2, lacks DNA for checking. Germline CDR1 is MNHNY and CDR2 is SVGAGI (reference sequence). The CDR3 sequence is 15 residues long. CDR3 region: CASSYSASGNNEQFF.

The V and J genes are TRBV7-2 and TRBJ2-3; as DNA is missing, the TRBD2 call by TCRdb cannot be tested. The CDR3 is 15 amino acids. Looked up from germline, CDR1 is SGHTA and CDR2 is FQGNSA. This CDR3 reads CASSPGGAHGDTQYF.

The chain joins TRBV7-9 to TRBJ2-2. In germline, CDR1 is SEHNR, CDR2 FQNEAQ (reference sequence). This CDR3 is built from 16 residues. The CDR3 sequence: CASSREPVSNTGELFF.